These T cell receptor beta chains were read from a single sample in a study of blood T cell repertoires in COVID-19. Only in-frame clones appear in the TCRdb table, and some are missing; sequencing was by immunoSEQ multiplex PCR. This table has about 230,000 clones, around 81% appearing once. The sequencing sample was made of peripheral blood. The receptors shown here come from a man over 45 with active or convalescent COVID-19. The CDR3 runs from the conserved cysteine through the conserved F or W. D genes are given only for firm matches. Some rows have no size entry. The others give once, few or many, or a class for an expanded clone.

v_gene	j_gene	abundance	d_gene	CDR3nt	CDR3aa
TRBV7-6	TRBJ1-2	-	-	TGTGCCAGCAGCTTATTACGTCCGGGGGGGTCGCATGGCTACACCTTC	CASSLLRPGGSHGYTF
TRBV6-1	TRBJ1-1	-	TRBD1	TGTGCCAGCAGTGACAGGGGGCAGACTGAAGCTTTCTTT	CASSDRGQTEAFF
TRBV5-4	TRBJ2-3	-	TRBD2	TGTGCCAGCAGCCGCCCTAGCGGGGGGGCCATAGATACGCAGTATTTT	CASSRPSGGAIDTQYF
TRBV7-8	TRBJ1-2	-	TRBD1	TGTGCCAGCAGCCGAGAGGGACAGGGAAGAGGCTACACCTTC	CASSREGQGRGYTF
TRBV21-1	TRBJ1-4	-	-	TGTGCCAGCAGCCCGCGGGGGGGTGCAACTAATGAAAAACTGTTTTTT	CASSPRGGATNEKLFF
TRBV7-8	TRBJ2-3	once	-	TGTGCCAGCAGCTTAGCGCCCCAGGGTAATTGGGGAGATACGCAGTATTTT	CASSLAPQGNWGDTQYF
TRBV12-3/TRBV12-4	TRBJ1-2	-	TRBD1	TGTGCCAGCAGCCGGGACAGGGACCATGGCTACACCTTC	CASSRDRDHGYTF
TRBV19	TRBJ1-5	-	-	TGTGCCAGTAGTCAAGACAGGTACAATCAGCCCCAGCATTTT	CASSQDRYNQPQHF
TRBV5-5	TRBJ1-1	few	-	TGTGCCAGCAGCTCGAGGGAGAACACTGAAGCTTTCTTT	CASSSRENTEAFF
TRBV12-3/TRBV12-4	TRBJ2-7	-	-	TGTGCCAGCAGCAATTTAGCTTACGAGCAGTACTTC	CASSNLAYEQYF
TRBV11-2	TRBJ2-7	few	-	TGTGCCAGCAGCCCCGACCTACTAACCTACGAGCAGTACTTC	CASSPDLLTYEQYF
TRBV5-8	TRBJ2-1	-	TRBD1	TGTGCCAGCAGCTTGCGCAGGGGGTATCGGTCCTACAATGAGCAGTTCTTC	CASSLRRGYRSYNEQFF
TRBV23-1	TRBJ2-5	-	TRBD2	TGCGCCAGCAGTCAATCGGGGAGCGGGGGGTCCCAAGAGACCCAGTACTTC	CASSQSGSGGSQETQYF
TRBV12-3/TRBV12-4	TRBJ2-1	-	TRBD1	TGTGCCAGCAGTTTGGTCGGGACAGGCTGGTTCTTC	CASSLVGTGWFF
TRBV24-1	TRBJ2-1	-	TRBD1	TGTGCCACCAGTGACCCCGACAGGGCCCAGGACAATGAGCAGTTCTTC	CATSDPDRAQDNEQFF
TRBV12-3/TRBV12-4	TRBJ1-1	-	-	TGTGCCAGCAGTTTTATAAACACTGAAGCTTTCTTT	CASSFINTEAFF
TRBV11-2	TRBJ2-7	-	TRBD1	TGTGCCAGCAGCTTTAACCGGGGACAGGACTACGAGCAGTACTTC	CASSFNRGQDYEQYF
TRBV4-3	TRBJ1-2	once	-	TGCGCCAGCAGCCAAGACCTCCGGACACCTAACTATGGCTACACCTTC	CASSQDLRTPNYGYTF
TRBV11-2	TRBJ1-1	-	-	TGTGCCAGCAGCCGAGGGAGGAACACTGAAGCTTTCTTT	CASSRGRNTEAFF
TRBV30	TRBJ1-4	-	-	TGTGCCTGGAGTTTTCCGTGGTCAGATAATGAAAAACTGTTTTTT	CAWSFPWSDNEKLFF
TRBV6-1	TRBJ2-7	-	TRBD1	TGTGCCAGCAGTGATCCGGGACAGGGGGACTACGAGCAGTACTTC	CASSDPGQGDYEQYF
TRBV13	TRBJ1-6	-	TRBD1	TGTGCCAGCAGCGAGCGACAGGGGGGAGATTCACCCCTCCACTTT	CASSERQGGDSPLHF